This TCR beta chain was found in a study of T-cell reconstitution after alpha-beta-depleted transplantation in children. Trimming took off 4 bases at V and 5 bases at J, with 11 bases between the two ends. This CDR3 contains 13 residues. Germline lookup yields CDR1 LGHDT and CDR2 YNNKEL (reference sequence). Unique molecular identifiers were built into the TCRbeta library. TCRdb re-called the PCR reads through MiXCR, storing one row per CDR3 protein. The sample has hundreds of thousands of distinct CDR3 sequences; about 17% are singletons. In its sample, this clonotype was seen a few times. This chain joins TRBV3-1 and TRBJ2-5; D not certain. Sequenced here: PBMCs, mostly from graft donor cells, sampled 360 days after TCRalphabeta/CD19-depleted stem cell transplant. This TCR was recovered from a boy under three years old who had a stem cell transplant for Wiskott-Aldrich syndrome, so the T cells may come from the graft donor. CDR3 in DNA: TGTGCCAGCAGCCCCCCCGTCCTTGAGACCCAGTACTTC. It translates to CASSPPVLETQYF.